This T cell receptor (beta chain) is from a study of blood T cell repertoires in COVID-19. Original processing methods: Researchers report that nucleated cell counts were estimated from reference gene primer amplification. Using immunoSEQ multiplex PCR, the repertoire was profiled, and TCRdb retains in-frame clones only, with some absent. V and J calls and clone size are as listed in that table; D and trimming were resolved from the DNA. The repertoire consists of approximately 70,000 clones, with about 80% occurring once and the leading ten covering 35%. Specimen: peripheral blood. The source of this sequence is a woman in her 70s with acute or convalescent COVID-19.

CDR3 sequence reads: CASSTDRSTDTQYF. Written as DNA, the CDR3 is TGTGCCAGCAGCACGGACAGAAGCACAGATACGCAGTATTTT. V is TRBV6-5 and J is TRBJ2-3; the D gene is possibly TRBD1 (6 bases). The V and J ends lost 6 bases and 0 bases respectively, with 10 bases between them. The CDR3 loop spans 14 amino acids. Germline V gene lookup returns CDR1 MNHEY and CDR2 SVGAGI.